These T cell receptor beta chains were read from a single sample in a study of blood T cell repertoires in COVID-19. Assay used: immunoSEQ multiplex PCR; TCRdb lists only in-frame clones, some missing. Found here are more than 200,000 clones, around 87% of them singletons; the top ten hold approximately 7.2%. Source material: PBMCs or T cells enriched from blood (not recorded which). Receptors were obtained from a young man in a cohort exposed to, infected with or recovered from COVID-19 (not recorded which). Each CDR3 is given with its conserved first and last residue. A D gene is named only where the DNA matches it firmly. Some rows mark clone size as missing; the rest say once, few, many or name a class of expanded clone.

. TRBJ2-7 TRBV6-5 . CASSPPGQSYEQYF TGTGCCAGCAGCCCCCCAGGTCAGAGCTACGAGCAGTACTTC
once TRBJ1-6 TRBV7-2 . CASSLQGYNSPLHF TGTGCCAGCAGCCTACAGGGATATAATTCACCCCTCCACTTT
once TRBJ2-5 TRBV7-9 . CASSPWAGQETQYF TGTGCCAGCAGCCCCTGGGCGGGACAAGAGACCCAGTACTTC
. TRBJ2-7 TRBV28 TRBD1 CASSAGGSLYEQYF TGTGCCAGCAGTGCAGGGGGATCTTTATACGAGCAGTACTTC
once TRBJ1-1 TRBV18 . CASSSRTEHEAFF TGTGCCAGCTCATCAAGGACAGAACATGAAGCTTTCTTT
once TRBJ2-7 TRBV28 TRBD2 CASSAPSGRPPAQYF TGTGCCAGCAGTGCCCCTAGCGGGAGGCCCCCAGCGCAGTACTTC
. TRBJ2-7 TRBV27 . CASSFAETSYEQYF TGTGCCAGCAGTTTTGCAGAAACCTCCTACGAGCAGTACTTC
. TRBJ2-7 TRBV19 TRBD1 CASSPGTGASYEQYF TGTGCCAGTAGTCCCGGGACAGGGGCTTCTTACGAGCAGTACTTC
. TRBJ1-2 TRBV5-4 TRBD1 CASSWDSPNYGYTF TGTGCCAGCAGCTGGGACAGCCCCAACTATGGCTACACCTTC
. TRBJ2-2 TRBV19 TRBD1 CASGTANTGELFF TGTGCCAGTGGGACAGCGAACACCGGGGAGCTGTTTTTT
. TRBJ2-1 TRBV2 . CASQPPTRDKYNEQFF TGTGCCAGCCAACCGCCGACCCGGGACAAGTACAATGAGCAGTTCTTC
. TRBJ1-5 TRBV7-2 TRBD1 CASSLYRGGNQPQHF TGTGCCAGCAGCTTGTACAGGGGAGGCAATCAGCCCCAGCATTTT
. TRBJ2-1 TRBV18 TRBD2 CASSPRLAGRYNEQFF TGTGCCAGCTCACCCAGACTAGCGGGAAGATACAATGAGCAGTTCTTC
few TRBJ1-5 TRBV28 . CASRPTPIRGNQPQHF TGTGCCAGCAGACCGACCCCAATTCGGGGCAATCAGCCCCAGCATTTT
. TRBJ2-3 TRBV12-5 . CASGLGDGLPSRTDTQYF TGTGCTAGTGGACTTGGTGACGGACTCCCATCACGCACAGATACGCAGTATTTT
. TRBJ2-1 TRBV6-5 TRBD1 CASTFRQGGNEQFF TGTGCCAGCACTTTTCGACAGGGTGGGAATGAGCAGTTCTTC
. TRBJ1-5 TRBV23-1 . CASSQNPRDKCNQPQHF TGCGCCAGCAGTCAAAACCCGCGAGACAAGTGCAATCAGCCCCAGCATTTT
. TRBJ2-7 TRBV4-2 TRBD2 CASSPRAGYEQYF TGTGCCAGCAGCCCCCGAGCGGGGTACGAGCAGTACTTC
. TRBJ1-2 TRBV27 TRBD1 CASTALSGGASYGYTF TGTGCCAGCACCGCACTCTCAGGGGGCGCTAGCTATGGCTACACCTTC
. TRBJ2-1 TRBV15 TRBD2 CATSRDPSGSHNEQFF TGTGCCACCAGCAGAGATCCTAGCGGGAGCCACAATGAGCAGTTCTTC
. TRBJ2-3 TRBV3-1/TRBV3-2 TRBD2 CASSLRLGAGGPYF TGTGCCAGCAGCCTACGGTTGGGAGCGGGAGGGCCGTATTTT
. TRBJ1-4 TRBV6-5 TRBD1 CASSYSVRGSNEKLFF TGTGCCAGCAGTTACTCCGTCAGGGGGTCTAATGAAAAACTGTTTTTT
. TRBJ1-1 TRBV5-6 TRBD1 CASSLAGQGDTEAFF TGTGCCAGCAGCTTGGCTGGACAGGGGGACACTGAAGCTTTCTTT
. TRBJ2-7 TRBV7-8 TRBD1 CASSRQGAYEQYF TGTGCCAGCAGCCGACAGGGCGCTTACGAGCAGTACTTC
few TRBJ2-7 TRBV7-9 . CASSAAVGSSYEQYF TGTGCCAGCAGCGCGGCGGTTGGGAGCTCCTACGAGCAGTACTTC
. TRBJ2-1 TRBV5-6 TRBD2 CASSLSGLAGESNEQFF TGTGCCAGCAGCTTGTCAGGACTAGCGGGAGAGAGTAATGAGCAGTTCTTC
. TRBJ1-1 TRBV14 TRBD1 CASSLIETGMNTEAFF TGTGCCAGCAGCCTAATCGAGACAGGGATGAACACTGAAGCTTTCTTT
. TRBJ2-1 TRBV5-6 TRBD2 CASSLRRGRALIWNEQFF TGTGCCAGCAGCTTGCGTCGCGGGAGGGCCCTCATATGGAATGAGCAGTTCTTC
. TRBJ2-7 TRBV20-1 TRBD2 CSASEAGGGNEQYF TGCAGTGCTAGTGAAGCGGGAGGGGGAAACGAGCAGTACTTC
medium-sized TRBJ2-1 TRBV7-3 . CASTNRDAGTLNEQFF TGTGCCAGCACCAACCGGGACGCTGGGACTCTTAATGAGCAGTTCTTC
. TRBJ2-2 TRBV7-3 . CASSSGPETGELFF TGTGCCAGCAGCAGCGGCCCAGAGACCGGGGAGCTGTTTTTT
. TRBJ2-2 TRBV5-1 . CASRGGAGELFF TGCGCCAGCAGAGGGGGGGCCGGGGAGCTGTTTTTT
. TRBJ2-1 TRBV7-2 TRBD1 CASSWDSSRYNEQFF TGTGCCAGCAGCTGGGACAGCAGCCGATACAATGAGCAGTTCTTC
. TRBJ2-5 TRBV25-1 . CASSQTGVRGTQYF TGTGCCAGCAGTCAAACAGGAGTCCGTGGGACCCAGTACTTC
once TRBJ2-4 TRBV20-1 TRBD2 CSASFRSGRDENIQYF TGCAGTGCTAGTTTTAGAAGCGGGAGGGACGAAAACATTCAGTACTTC
. TRBJ1-2 TRBV12-3/TRBV12-4 TRBD1 CASQIQGAQGYTF TGTGCCAGCCAAATACAGGGGGCGCAAGGCTACACCTTC
. TRBJ1-6 TRBV3-1/TRBV3-2 TRBD1 CASSPGQGIGISPLHF TGTGCCAGCAGCCCCGGACAGGGGATAGGGATCTCACCCCTCCACTTT
. TRBJ2-7 TRBV2 . CASSVTGVYEQYF TGTGCCAGCAGTGTTACGGGAGTCTACGAGCAGTACTTC
. TRBJ2-1 TRBV27 . CASKQRETPYNEQFF TGTGCCAGCAAACAAAGGGAGACCCCCTACAATGAGCAGTTCTTC
. TRBJ1-1 TRBV27 TRBD1 CASSLLMTGRNTEAFF TGTGCCAGCAGTTTATTGATGACAGGGAGGAACACTGAAGCTTTCTTT
. TRBJ1-1 TRBV6-5 TRBD1 CASTIGGSGTEAFF TGTGCCAGCACCATAGGGGGCTCGGGCACTGAAGCTTTCTTT
. TRBJ2-7 TRBV9 TRBD1 CASSDTGGSGEQYF TGTGCCAGCAGCGACACAGGGGGATCCGGCGAGCAGTACTTC
. TRBJ1-3 TRBV11-2 . CASSLDYRTGNTIYF TGTGCCAGCAGCTTAGATTACAGGACTGGAAACACCATATATTTT
once TRBJ1-2 TRBV2 TRBD1 CASAVTGTGGNGYTF TGTGCCAGCGCAGTCACCGGGACAGGGGGTAATGGCTACACCTTC
. TRBJ2-2 TRBV5-8 TRBD1 CASSVDRGVTGELFF TGTGCCAGCAGCGTTGACAGGGGGGTCACCGGGGAGCTGTTTTTT
once TRBJ1-2 TRBV7-3 . CASREEGTIRYTF TGTGCCTCCCGGGAAGAGGGAACTATTCGCTACACCTTC